This T cell receptor (beta chain) stems from a study of T cell repertoires in cytomegalovirus infection. Study-level information: CMV infection together with matching HLA type was indicated by public TCR beta signatures. Study-wide results and caveats: Adding up the frequency of public TCR beta families identified people who carried CMV plus the relevant HLA. Across the ex vivo response, the dominant clonotypes were HLA-C-restricted CMV-specific TCR beta clonotypes.

In this sample, this clonotype turned up many times. Its antigen remains unknown. This CDR3 contains 16 residues. Trimming removed 1 base from V and 7 bases from J; junction bases left unmatched: 9. CDR1 and CDR2 (germline): SGHTA, FQGNSA. TCRdb re-analysed the reads in MiXCR, keeping a single row per CDR3 protein. This table holds 400,000 or so distinct CDR3 sequences, roughly 31% found once. This chain connects TRBV7-2 to TRBJ2-3; TRBD2 agrees at 9 bases. Input material: PBMCs. This receptor was taken from a human donor in good health (CMV status not recorded). Some clones in this sample may be carry-over from other donors' samples. The CDR3 nucleotides are TGTGCCAGCAGCTTAGTGGGCGGGGGGGCTTCGAATACGCAGTATTTT. Amino acid sequence: CASSLVGGGASNTQYF.